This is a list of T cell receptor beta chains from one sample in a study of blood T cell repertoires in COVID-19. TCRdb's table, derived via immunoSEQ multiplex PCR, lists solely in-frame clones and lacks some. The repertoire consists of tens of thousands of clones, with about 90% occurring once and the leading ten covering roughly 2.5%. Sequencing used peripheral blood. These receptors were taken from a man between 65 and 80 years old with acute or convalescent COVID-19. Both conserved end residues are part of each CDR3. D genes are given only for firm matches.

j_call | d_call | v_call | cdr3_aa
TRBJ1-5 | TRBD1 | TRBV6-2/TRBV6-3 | CASSYNRDRSEYSNQPQHF
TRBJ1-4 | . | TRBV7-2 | CASSLIGDNKLFF
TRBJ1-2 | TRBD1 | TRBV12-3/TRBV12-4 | CASSYGTVYGYTF
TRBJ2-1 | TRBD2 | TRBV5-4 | CASTPGGVAYNEQFF
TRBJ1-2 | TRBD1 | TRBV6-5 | CASSSFTGVAYYGYTF
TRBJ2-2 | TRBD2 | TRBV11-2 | CASRGGGATGELFF
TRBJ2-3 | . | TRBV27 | CASSLPFTDTQYF
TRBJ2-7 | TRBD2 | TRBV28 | CASSLRGGSYEQYF
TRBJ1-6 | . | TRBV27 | CASSLSGQENSPLHF
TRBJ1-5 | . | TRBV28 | CASRQNQPQHF
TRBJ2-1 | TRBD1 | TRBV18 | CASSPPPGGNEQFF
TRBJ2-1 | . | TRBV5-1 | CASAPPLGATAYNEQFF
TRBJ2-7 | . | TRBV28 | CASSAGWFSYEQYF
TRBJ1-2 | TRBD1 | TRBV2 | CASSELVIAGTDYGYTF
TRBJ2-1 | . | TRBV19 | CASSIRDGAYNEQFF
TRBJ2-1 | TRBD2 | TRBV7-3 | CASSPGLADYNEQFF
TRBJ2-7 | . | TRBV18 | CASSSAGSSYEQYF
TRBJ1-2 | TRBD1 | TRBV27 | CASSINPTGGFSYGYTF
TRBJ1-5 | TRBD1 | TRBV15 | CATSREYPGQGDQPQHF
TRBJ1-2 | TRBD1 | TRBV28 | CASTPGGIAGRGYTF
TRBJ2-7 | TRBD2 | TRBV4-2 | CASSQSLGGGPGEQYF
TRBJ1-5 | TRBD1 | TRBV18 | CASSPPGQQNQPQHF
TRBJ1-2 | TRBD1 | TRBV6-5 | CATYLQGAGGYTF
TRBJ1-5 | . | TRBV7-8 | CASSFSGGANQPQHF
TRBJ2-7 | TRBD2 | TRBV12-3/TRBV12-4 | CASSPGGSYEQYF
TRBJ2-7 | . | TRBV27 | CASSLEGPVLKQYF
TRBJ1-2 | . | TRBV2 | CASTVGPGASYGYTF
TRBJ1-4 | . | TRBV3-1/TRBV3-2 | CASSQGGATNEKLFF
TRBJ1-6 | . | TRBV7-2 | CASSLAAAGGSLHF
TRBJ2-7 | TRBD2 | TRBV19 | CASSKASAGGREQYF
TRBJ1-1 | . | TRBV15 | CATSRVKVRAEAFF
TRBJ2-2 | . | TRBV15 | CATSRTVGKNTGELFF
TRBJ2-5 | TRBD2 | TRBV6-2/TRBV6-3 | CASSWIRLAGIETQYF
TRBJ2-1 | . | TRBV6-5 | CASSYLNEQFF
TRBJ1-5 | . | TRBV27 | CASSFQGNQPQHF
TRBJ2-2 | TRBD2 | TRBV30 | CAWREQLASGELFF
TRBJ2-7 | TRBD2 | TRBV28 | CASSLAGGPSGEQYF
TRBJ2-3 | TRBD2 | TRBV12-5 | CASCSGRAGDTQYF
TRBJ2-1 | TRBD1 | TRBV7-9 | CASSLGQGPFF
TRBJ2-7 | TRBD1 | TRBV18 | CASSPLDRSYEQYF
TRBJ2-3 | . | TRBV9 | CASSVGAGWIVADTQYF
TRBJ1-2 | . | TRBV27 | CASSFTGNYGYTF
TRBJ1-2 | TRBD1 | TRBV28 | CASSSLRQGPSYGYTF
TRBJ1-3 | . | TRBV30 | CACAQGTFSGNTIYF
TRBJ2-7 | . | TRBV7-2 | CASSKTTYESYEQYF
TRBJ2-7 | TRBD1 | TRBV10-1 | CASSADRAGEQYF
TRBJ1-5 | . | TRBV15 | CATSSHRESNQPQHF
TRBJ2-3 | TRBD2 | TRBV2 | CASTIAGSADTQYF
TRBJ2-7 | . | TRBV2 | CASSAYDGAYEQYF
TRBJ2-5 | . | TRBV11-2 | CATSRGVQPEETQYF
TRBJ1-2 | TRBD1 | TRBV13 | CASSLRQGRGYGYTF
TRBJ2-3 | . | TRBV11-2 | CAISGQSSTDTQYF
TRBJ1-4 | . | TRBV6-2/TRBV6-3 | CASSGQRINEKLFF